These 22 T cell receptor beta chains share one sample of origin, sequenced in a study of blood T cells in healthy people across ages (dated by TCRdb to the mid-2010s). Preparation of the library involved 5' RACE. The reads were generated on an Illumina HiSeq 2500. A second PCR of roughly 6 to 11 cycles was run with a J-beta primer mix and a sample-barcoded 5' primer. TCRdb reanalyzed the raw reads on its own, using fastp at Q25 for trimming and MiXCR for clone calling, and kept in-frame beta chains. CDR3 protein sequences are deduplicated, and each keeps its most common genes and DNA. The sample yields about 600,000 distinct CDR3 sequences; around 48% were counted once. The ten largest make up roughly 24% of the sample. Material: blood. The source of these receptors is a man older than 75 in good health.

Only one count was recorded for this clonotype. CDR3 nucleotides: TGCAGTGCTAGAGACAGGATCTACAATGAGCAGTTCTTC. Amino acid sequence: CSARDRIYNEQFF. V and J are TRBV20-1 and TRBJ2-1; D is unresolved. Germline CDR1 reads DFQATT; CDR2 reads SNEGSKA (reference sequence). This CDR3 comprises 13 residues. V gave up 0 bases and J gave up 3 bases, with 6 bases separating them.

The chain has TRBV12-3 or TRBV12-4 and TRBJ2-1, with a possible D match to TRBD1 (5 bases). The length of the CDR3 is 14 residues. Trimming shortened V by 3 bases and J by 3 bases, and 9 bases separated the two germline ends. The CDR3 spells CASSFAGIYNEQFF. DNA of the CDR3: TGTGCCAGCAGTTTTGCAGGGATCTACAATGAGCAGTTCTTC.

This sequence joins TRBV5-4 and TRBJ2-7; 7 bases are shared with TRBD1. The CDR3 runs to 16 residues. Germline lookup yields CDR1 SGHNT and CDR2 YYREEE (reference sequence). The V and J ends lost 0 bases and 5 bases, in that order; junction bases with no gene match: 11. CDR3 protein: CASSLAARQGSHEQYF. CDR3 sequence (DNA): TGTGCCAGCAGCTTGGCCGCGAGACAGGGTTCCCACGAGCAGTACTTC.

This clonotype was counted many times. V and J are TRBV6-6 and TRBJ1-2, with D possibly being TRBD1 (5 bases). The ends were cut back, 0 bases at V and 7 bases at J, with 21 bases in the middle. Germline assignment: CDR1 MNHNY and CDR2 SVGAGI (reference sequence). There are 17 residues in the CDR3. The CDR3 reads CASSYSRGGPSGGGYTF. CDR3 nucleotide sequence: TGTGCCAGCAGTTACTCGAGAGGAGGGCCCTCCGGGGGTGGCTACACCTTC.

This clonotype was seen a handful of times. The V gene is TRBV7-2, the J gene TRBJ2-4; TRBD1 agrees at 10 bases. The J call may be in error: the DNA end matches TRBJ2-7 better. The CDR3 has 16 residues. Germline values: CDR1 SGHTA, CDR2 FQGNSA. The CDR3 region is CASSLSLGQGFDEQYF. CDR3 coding DNA: TGTGCCAGCAGCCTTTCTCTGGGACAGGGGTTCGACGAGCAGTACTTC.

V usage is TRBV7-2 and J usage is TRBJ2-3, with a tentative D call TRBD2 (6 bases). Germline V CDR1 and CDR2: SGHTA, FQGNSA. V was trimmed by 5 bases and J by 5 bases, leaving 17 bases between them. The CDR3 totals 15 residues. CDR3 DNA: TGTGCCAGCAGCCGTGAGGGCTCGCGGGGAGATACGCAGTATTTT. Amino acids: CASSREGSRGDTQYF.

This clonotype is a singleton in its sample. This could be a read error, since a much larger clone is one nucleotide away. This sequence joins TRBV7-9 and TRBJ2-4; TRBD2 matches 7 bases. The germline gives CDR1 SEHNR, CDR2 FQNEAQ (reference sequence). The CDR3 length is 14 residues. CDR3 coding DNA: TGTGCCTGCAGCCAAAGACTAGCCGAAAACATTCAGTACTTC. Amino acid sequence: CACSQRLAENIQYF.

The chain links TRBV29-1 to TRBJ2-3, with D possibly matching TRBD2 (5 bases). The CDR3 spans 12 residues. The ends were cut back, 7 bases at V and 5 bases at J, with 13 bases in the middle. Germline CDR1 SQVTM, CDR2 ANQGSEA. As DNA, the CDR3 is TGCAGCGCTACCGGGAACTTAGATACGCAGTATTTT. It yields the protein CSATGNLDTQYF.

CDR3 coding DNA: TGCAGTGCCCCCATGAGCTCTGGGGCCAACGTCCTGACTTTC. This encodes CSAPMSSGANVLTF. The chain employs TRBV20-1 and TRBJ2-6; no clear D gene. This CDR3 has 14 amino acids. V lost 6 bases and J 0 bases, leaving 9 bases between the germline ends. Germline values: CDR1 DFQATT, CDR2 SNEGSKA (reference sequence).

The V call is TRBV29-1, the J call TRBJ1-1; D is ambiguous. Trimming took off 3 bases at V and 1 base at J, with 9 bases between the two ends. The germline V gene has CDR1 SQVTM and CDR2 ANQGSEA. The CDR3 sequence is 13 residues long. The CDR3 protein is CSVEGQWNTEAFF. In DNA, the CDR3 is TGCAGCGTTGAGGGTCAGTGGAACACTGAAGCTTTCTTT.

This clonotype was seen a few times. The V and J genes are TRBV2 and TRBJ2-5; TRBD1 matches 8 bases. With 8 bases clipped from V and 1 base from J, the junction kept 6 bases outside the gene matches. The CDR3 is 14 residues long. The germline CDR1 and CDR2 sequences are SNHLY and FYNNEI. The CDR3 coding sequence is TGTGCCAGCGCCCGGACAGGGACCCAAGAGACCCAGTACTTC. This encodes CASARTGTQETQYF.

This clonotype was seen at least ten times. This chain links TRBV6-2 or TRBV6-3 with TRBJ2-7, with D hard to call. The CDR3 length is 12 residues. Germline CDR1 is MNHEY and CDR2 is SVGEGT. V lost 0 bases to trimming and J lost 0 bases, with 0 bases between them. CDR3 sequence reads: CASSYSSYEQYF. CDR3 sequence (DNA): TGTGCCAGCAGTTACTCCTCCTACGAGCAGTACTTC.

The J gene is TRBJ2-1, the V gene TRBV11-2, with D perhaps matching TRBD1 or TRBD2 (5 bases each). Germline V CDR1 and CDR2: SGHAT, FQNNGV. The CDR3 consists of 13 residues. Trimming left V 8 bases short and J 5 bases short, with 13 bases between. CDR3 coding DNA: TGTGCCAGCTTCAGGGTGGGGGACAATGAGCAGTTCTTC. Its translation is CASFRVGDNEQFF.

This clonotype was seen at least ten times. J is TRBJ1-1 and V is TRBV6-6, with D uncertain. Germline V gives CDR1 MNHNY, CDR2 SVGAGI (reference sequence). Trimming took 2 bases from V and 0 from J, leaving 7 bases between them. This CDR3 is 14 amino acids long. The CDR3 region is CASSYRGVNTEAFF. The CDR3 DNA reads as TGTGCCAGCAGTTACCGGGGAGTGAACACTGAAGCTTTCTTT.

The table lists this clonotype with many counts. The DNA for the CDR3 is TGTGCCAGCAGCCGCGGGGCCCTCTATGAGACCCAGTACTTC. This gives the protein CASSRGALYETQYF. This sequence joins TRBV6-6 and TRBJ2-5, with D possibly being TRBD2 (6 bases). Trimming left V 6 bases short and J 5 bases short, with 16 bases between. This CDR3 is 14 amino acids long. The V gene's germline CDR1 is MNHNY and CDR2 SVGAGI (reference sequence).

A few counts support this clonotype. The chain has TRBV6-8 and TRBJ2-3, with D maybe TRBD2 (5 bases). This CDR3 is 15 amino acids long. Germline V gene sequence: CDR1 MNHGY, CDR2 SAAAGT. Trimming left V 0 bases short and J 4 bases short, with 11 bases between. CDR3 in amino acids: CASSYSTRASDTQYF. The CDR3 DNA is TGTGCCAGCAGTTACTCGACGAGGGCGTCAGATACGCAGTATTTT.

This clonotype was counted a single time. V is TRBV7-9 and J is TRBJ2-6; perhaps TRBD2 as D (6 bases). Trimming left V 5 bases short and J 2 bases short, with 13 bases between. CDR1 and CDR2 (germline): SEHNR, FQNEAQ (reference sequence). This CDR3 spans 16 amino acids. The CDR3 here is CASSGLRGTGANVLTF. The CDR3, as DNA: TGTGCCAGCAGCGGTTTGCGGGGCACTGGGGCCAACGTCCTGACTTTC.

The genes are TRBV7-9 and TRBJ1-1; 9 bases are shared with TRBD1. Per the germline V gene, CDR1 is SEHNR and CDR2 is FQNEAQ (reference sequence). V lost 5 bases, J lost 11 bases, and 6 bases stayed unmatched. The CDR3 length is 12 residues. CDR3 nucleotide sequence: TGTGCCAGCAGCCTCTCGACAGGGGGGGCTTTCTTT. Amino acids: CASSLSTGGAFF.

The gene calls are TRBV7-2 and TRBJ2-3; tentative D call: TRBD2 (5 bases). CDR1 is SGHTA, CDR2 FQGNSA, per germline. V gave up 2 bases and J gave up 0 bases, with 9 bases separating them. The length of the CDR3 is 15 residues. CDR3 in DNA: TGTGCCAGCAGCTTACGAAGGACTAGCACAGATACGCAGTATTTT. Its translation is CASSLRRTSTDTQYF. Together with reference TRBV7-2 and TRBJ2-3, the CDR3 gives the full variable domain: GAGVSQSPSNKVTEKGKDVELRCDPISGHTALYWYRQSLGQGLEFLIYFQGNSAPDKSGLPSDRFSAERTGGSVSTLTIQRTQQEDSAVYLCASSLRRTSTDTQYFGPGTRLTVL.

This clonotype was detected only a few times. The chain is built from TRBV7-9 and TRBJ2-1, with D maybe TRBD2 (5 bases). The germline gives CDR1 SEHNR, CDR2 FQNEAQ (reference sequence). The V end lost 3 bases, the J end lost 9 bases, and 12 bases lay between the germline ends. This CDR3 comprises 13 residues. CDR3 protein: CASSFRWTGEQFF. Written as DNA, the CDR3 is TGTGCCAGCAGCTTTAGGTGGACTGGTGAGCAGTTCTTC.

The chain combines TRBV12-3 or TRBV12-4 with TRBJ1-1; D is unclear. This CDR3 comprises 13 residues. V was clipped by 6 bases and J by 5 bases, with 13 bases between them. DNA of the CDR3: TGTGCCAGCAGCCAGGTCGTCCGGACTGAAGCTTTCTTT. Amino acids: CASSQVVRTEAFF.

This clonotype came up a few times. The chain combines TRBV28 with TRBJ2-1; TRBD2 aligns across 11 bases. CDR1 and CDR2 from the germline V gene are MDHEN and SYDVKM. This CDR3 region has 16 residues. Losses at the gene ends were 1 base for V and 6 bases for J; bases not matched to a gene: 5. CDR3 sequence reads: CASSLFTSGRTNEQFF. The CDR3 DNA follows: TGTGCCAGCAGTTTATTTACTAGCGGGAGAACCAATGAGCAGTTCTTC.